This entry features one T cell receptor (beta chain) sequence. This clone came up a few times. Which antigen it targets is not known. Per-base quality was not reported, and no clone a single base away is much larger than it. This sample stems from a study of sequential checkpoint blockade in melanoma (dated by TCRdb to about 2019). Background for the entire study: Using 1:1 randomization, the trial assigned patients either to first-line nivolumab followed by ipilimumab (arm A) or to ipilimumab followed by nivolumab (arm B). Maintenance nivolumab came after both trial sequences.

What the work shows at the level of the full study, not this receptor alone: The model for predicting response that combines TCR metrics with mutation burden needs to be validated in larger, independent patient cohorts.

The immunoSEQ Assay was used to immunosequence TCRbeta CDR3 regions from genomic DNA. Before high-throughput sequencing, the genomic DNA was amplified using bias-controlled multiplex PCR. The authors' pipeline ran thus. To quantify the absolute abundance of each unique TCRbeta CDR3 region, the sequences were collapsed and filtered. Clonality, defined as 1 minus Pielou's evenness, was calculated using productive rearrangements only. A previously published method was used to identify clones whose frequencies were significantly greater in on-treatment samples than in baseline samples. TCRdb limited this immuneACCESS table to in-frame rearrangements with V and J called. A share of clones is missing; checked studies link under half to unresolved V genes, and the rest is unexplained. That table is the source of V, J and clone size, and D and trimming were worked out from the DNA. The sample has over 25,000 clones on record, roughly 84% of them singletons. Together, the top ten hold under 20% of the sample.

The treatment or condition label for this specimen denotes: randomized to nivolumab then ipilimumab (arm A) or the reverse (arm B). No trial patient had received prior DNA-damaging chemotherapy. Live CD3+CD8+ cells negative for CD19 and CD56 were sorted from thawed PBMCs on a FACS Aria II flow cytometer. Samples came from patients with melanoma in CheckMate 064, a randomized, open-label phase II trial of sequential checkpoint blockade. Leukapheresis was used to collect peripheral blood mononuclear cells, which were then purified with Ficoll-Paque and frozen in human serum with roughly 9.8% DMSO. Immediately after sorting, the purity of sorted blood CD3+CD8+ cells was verified to be >98%, after which DNA was extracted. Source: CD8+ T cells sorted from blood (inferred from file names), taken from a patient given nivolumab and ipilimumab in sequence. The source is a human donor with melanoma.

The CDR3 here reads CASSRSVDRGVNGYTF. Read as DNA, the sequence is TGTGCCAGCAGTCGGAGCGTGGACAGGGGAGTGAATGGCTACACCTTC. The chain joins TRBV7-9 to TRBJ1-2; 9 central bases correspond to TRBD1. After removal of 6 bases from V and 6 bases from J, the junction retains 14 bases not matched to a gene. The germline V gene (reference sequence) gives CDR1 as SEHNR and CDR2 as FQNEAQ. The CDR3 has 16 amino acids, counting the end cysteine and phenylalanine. Just CDR3 DNA is preserved here, 48 bases in frame from base 1.